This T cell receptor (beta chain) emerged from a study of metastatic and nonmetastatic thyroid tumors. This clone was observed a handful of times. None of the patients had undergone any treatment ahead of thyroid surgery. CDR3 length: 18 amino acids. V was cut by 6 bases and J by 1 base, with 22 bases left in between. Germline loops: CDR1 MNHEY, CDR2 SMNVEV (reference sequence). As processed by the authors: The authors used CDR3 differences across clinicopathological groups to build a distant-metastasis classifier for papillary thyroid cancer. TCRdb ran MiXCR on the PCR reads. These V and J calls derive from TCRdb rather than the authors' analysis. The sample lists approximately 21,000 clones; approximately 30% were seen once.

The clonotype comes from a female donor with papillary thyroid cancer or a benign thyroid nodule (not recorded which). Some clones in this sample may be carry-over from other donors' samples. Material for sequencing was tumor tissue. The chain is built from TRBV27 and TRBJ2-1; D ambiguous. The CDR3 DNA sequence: TGTGCCAGCAGCCTAGTCCGCTTGCTGGTCCAGTCCTACAATGAGCAGTTCTTC. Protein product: CASSLVRLLVQSYNEQFF.